The 29 T cell receptor beta chains below were found in one sample sequenced in a study of shared clonotypes between healthy human individuals. TCRdb keeps only in-frame clones here, not all; method: immunoSEQ multiplex PCR. The repertoire has about 1 million clones, around 82% of them found once; the top ten carry about 0.52%. Material for sequencing was memory CD4+ T cells from PBMCs. Subset: CD45RA-negative fraction. Receptor source: a man between 18 and 29 years old in good health. Some clones in this sample may be carry-over from other donors' samples.

This CDR3 reads CASSTGTRNQPQHF. The CDR3 region has the DNA TGTGCCAGTAGTACAGGGACCCGCAATCAGCCCCAGCATTTT. The chain combines TRBV19 with TRBJ1-5, with D perhaps matching TRBD1 (5 bases). CDR1 and CDR2 (germline): LNHDA, SQIVND (reference sequence). V was shortened by 4 bases and J by 2 bases, with 9 bases between the two germline ends. The CDR3 sequence is 14 residues long.

The chain couples TRBV2 to TRBJ2-1; 7 bases fit TRBD2. The CDR3 runs to 14 residues. V was pared by 8 bases and J by 7 bases, with 11 bases of the junction left unmatched. Germline CDR1 is SNHLY and CDR2 is FYNNEI. The CDR3 loop is CASQRASGTNEQFF. The CDR3 DNA is TGTGCCAGCCAGAGGGCTAGCGGTACGAATGAGCAGTTCTTC. Supplemented by reference TRBV2 and TRBJ2-1, the full variable domain reads EPEVTQTPSHQVTQMGQEVILRCVPISNHLYFYWYRQILGQKVEFLVSFYNNEISEKSEIFDDQFSVERPDGSNFTLKIRSTKLEDSAMYFCASQRASGTNEQFFGPGTRLTVL.

This clone occurred a few times. The V call is TRBV29-1, the J call TRBJ2-1, with TRBD1 as a possible D gene (6 bases). The CDR3 runs 12 residues. CDR1 is SQVTM and CDR2 is ANQGSEA in the germline V gene. The V and J ends lost 7 bases and 5 bases respectively, with 12 bases between them. CDR3 nucleotide sequence: TGCAGCGCGGACCACAGGGACAATGAGCAGTTCTTC. Its protein product is CSADHRDNEQFF.

The V call is TRBV11-3, the J call TRBJ2-7; 7 positions match TRBD1. J lost 2 bases, V lost 4 bases, and 5 bases had no gene match. The CDR3 length is 14 residues. CDR1 is SGHNT, CDR2 YENEEA, per germline. This chain's CDR3 is CASSSDRDAYEQYF. CDR3 DNA: TGTGCCAGCAGCTCAGACAGGGACGCCTACGAGCAGTACTTC.

The chain carries TRBV10-1 and TRBJ2-1, with D perhaps TRBD2 (6 bases). Trimming left V 4 bases short and J 4 bases short, with 11 bases between. This CDR3 has 14 amino acids. Per germline, CDR1 WNHNN and CDR2 SYGVQD (reference sequence). CDR3: CASSVSGVYNEQFF. CDR3 in DNA: TGCGCCAGCAGTGTTTCGGGAGTTTACAATGAGCAGTTCTTC.

The V gene is TRBV15, the J gene TRBJ2-3; 10 nucleotides match TRBD2. Germline V CDR1 and CDR2: LNHNV, YYDKDF (reference sequence). This CDR3 has 17 residues. With V trimmed by 1 base and J by 3 bases, 7 bases remained unmatched. For the CDR3, the DNA is TGTGCCACCAGCAGAGGGGTACTAGCGGGAAGAACAGATACGCAGTATTTT. Its translation is CATSRGVLAGRTDTQYF.

The chain couples TRBV5-1 to TRBJ1-1; 7 positions agree with TRBD1. CDR3 length equals 13 residues. With V trimmed by 5 bases and J by 3 bases, 4 bases remained unmatched. Germline values: CDR1 SGHRS, CDR2 YFSETQ. This CDR3 reads CASREDRDTEAFF. The CDR3 bases are TGCGCCAGCAGGGAAGACAGGGACACTGAAGCTTTCTTT.

The V call is TRBV18, the J call TRBJ1-4; D unclear. Germline assignment: CDR1 KGHSH and CDR2 LQKENI. The CDR3 runs 16 residues. V lost 4 bases, J lost 3 bases, and 15 bases lay in between. The CDR3 coding sequence is TGTGCCAGCTCACGAGGTCCCAACCAGGCTAATGAAAAACTGTTTTTT. Translation gives CASSRGPNQANEKLFF. Full variable domain (remainder filled in from reference TRBV18 and TRBJ1-4): NAGVMQNPRHLVRRRGQEARLRCSPMKGHSHVYWYRQLPEEGLKFMVYLQKENIIDESGMPKERFSAEFPKEGPSILRIQQVVRGDSAAYFCASSRGPNQANEKLFFGSGTQLSVL.

This clone was seen a few times. The V and J genes are TRBV15 and TRBJ1-5; D may be TRBD1 (6 bases). Germline CDR1 is LNHNV and CDR2 is YYDKDF (reference sequence). The V end was cut by 4 bases, the J end by 7 bases, with 14 bases between. This CDR3 has 14 amino acids. The CDR3 protein is CATSIDNRAQPQHF. As DNA, the CDR3 is TGTGCCACCAGCATAGATAACAGGGCCCAGCCCCAGCATTTT.

The chain is built from TRBV14 and TRBJ2-3; 8 bases map to TRBD2. The germline gives CDR1 SGHDN, CDR2 FVKESK. V lost 4 bases, J lost 2 bases, and 2 bases stayed unmatched. This CDR3 spans 14 amino acids. Here the CDR3 reads CASSRGLATDTQYF. For the CDR3, the DNA is TGTGCCAGCAGCCGAGGACTAGCCACAGATACGCAGTATTTT. The full variable domain, its missing parts supplied by reference TRBV14 and TRBJ2-3, is EAGVTQFPSHSVIEKGQTVTLRCDPISGHDNLYWYRRVMGKEIKFLLHFVKESKQDESGMPNNRFLAERTGGTYSTLKVQPAELEDSGVYFCASSRGLATDTQYFGPGTRLTVL.

The chain carries TRBV27 and TRBJ1-5; D possibly corresponds to TRBD1 (5 bases). The CDR3 sequence is 14 residues long. Trimming removed 6 bases at V and 4 bases at J, with 13 bases between. CDR1 is MNHEY, CDR2 SMNVEV, per germline (reference sequence). The CDR3 coding sequence is TGTGCCAGCAGAGAGTTTGGGGGAAATCAGCCCCAGCATTTT. This codes for CASREFGGNQPQHF.

Points on this clone: The same CDR3 arises from other DNA sequences in this sample as well. This sequence joins TRBV5-1 and TRBJ2-2; the D is unclear. Germline V gives CDR1 SGHRS, CDR2 YFSETQ. The CDR3 contains 13 residues. V lost 4 bases and J 2 bases, leaving 6 bases between the germline ends. The CDR3 loop reads CASSERNTGELFF. In nucleotides, the CDR3 is TGCGCCAGCAGCGAACGAAACACCGGGGAGCTGTTTTTT.

This chain connects TRBV5-4 to TRBJ2-3; D may be TRBD2 (5 bases). V lost 5 bases and J 4 bases, leaving 20 bases between the germline ends. CDR1 is SGHNT and CDR2 is YYREEE in the germline V gene (reference sequence). CDR3 length: 16 amino acids. CDR3 sequence reads: CASRLFQPGTADTQYF. CDR3 DNA: TGTGCCAGCAGGCTCTTTCAACCGGGAACGGCAGATACGCAGTATTTT.

The CDR3 sequence: CASTRDRGRTEAFF. As DNA, the CDR3 is TGTGCCAGCACCCGGGACAGGGGGCGAACTGAAGCTTTCTTT. The genes are TRBV6-1 and TRBJ1-1, with 12 bases fitting TRBD1. The germline CDR1 and CDR2 sequences are MNHNS and SASEGT. The CDR3 is made up of 14 amino acids. Losses at the gene ends were 7 bases for V and 5 bases for J; bases not matched to a gene: 5.

This clone was seen a few times. The V and J genes are TRBV7-9 and TRBJ2-2, with 7 bases fitting TRBD2. V trimming: 10 bases; J trimming: 1 base; junction bases outside the gene matches: 9. Germline V gives CDR1 SEHNR, CDR2 FQNEAQ (reference sequence). The CDR3 runs 15 residues. The DNA for the CDR3 is TGTGCCACCGAGCCTCTAGCGGTGAACACCGGGGAGCTGTTTTTT. It codes for CATEPLAVNTGELFF.

This clone is a singleton in its sample. The V call is TRBV5-6, the J call TRBJ2-2, with D perhaps matching TRBD2 (5 bases). Looked up from germline, CDR1 is SGHDT and CDR2 is YYEEEE. The CDR3 is 15 residues long. V dropped 4 bases and J dropped 4 bases, with 14 bases sitting between them. The CDR3: CASSRASGSTGELFF. CDR3 bases: TGTGCCAGCAGCCGTGCGTCGGGGTCCACCGGGGAGCTGTTTTTT.

This chain joins TRBV4-1 and TRBJ2-3; 15 bases line up with TRBD2. Losses at the gene ends were 7 bases for V and 2 bases for J; bases not matched to a gene: 10. The germline gives CDR1 MGHRA, CDR2 YSYEKL. This CDR3 has 18 amino acids. As DNA, the CDR3 is TGCGCCAGCACCCCATCCGGACTAGCGGGAGGGCTCACAGATACGCAGTATTTT. It encodes CASTPSGLAGGLTDTQYF.

This clone came up a few times. The rearrangement links TRBV23-1 to TRBJ1-2; no firm D call. TRBV23-1 is annotated as an ORF whose role is uncertain. V was clipped by 6 bases and J by 7 bases, with 18 bases between them. This CDR3 is 14 amino acids long. DNA for the CDR3: TGCGCCAGCAGCCCCCTACGGAAGGCCGGTGGCTACACCTTC. Its protein is CASSPLRKAGGYTF.

The gene calls are TRBV7-9 and TRBJ1-1; the D gene is possibly TRBD1 (5 bases). Trimming removed 2 bases from V and 3 bases from J, with 10 bases in between. This CDR3 region has 14 residues. CDR1 is SEHNR and CDR2 is FQNEAQ in the germline V gene (reference sequence). The CDR3 loop reads CASSLIGEDTEAFF. The CDR3 DNA reads as TGTGCCAGCAGCTTAATAGGGGAGGACACTGAAGCTTTCTTT.

The chain employs TRBV27 and TRBJ2-7; a possible D gene is TRBD2 (6 bases). CDR1 and CDR2 (germline): MNHEY, SMNVEV (reference sequence). The CDR3 totals 14 residues. Trimming took off 5 bases at V and 5 bases at J, with 16 bases between the two ends. The DNA of the CDR3 is TGTGCCAGCAGTACCGGGAGAGGGCTTAACGAGCAGTACTTC. As protein: CASSTGRGLNEQYF.

This chain connects TRBV30 to TRBJ2-1; D gene unclear. Trimming cost V 4 bases and J 12 bases, with 7 bases left between them. The length of the CDR3 is 9 residues. Germline V gives CDR1 GTSNPN, CDR2 SVGIG (reference sequence). Written as DNA, the CDR3 is TGTGCCTGGAAATTAAGGCAGTTCTTC. As protein: CAWKLRQFF.

The chain recombines TRBV15 with TRBJ1-4; D call uncertain. The CDR3 has 15 amino acids. The V gene lost 2 bases and the J gene lost 4 bases, with 11 bases spanning the gap. Germline V lookup: CDR1 LNHNV, CDR2 YYDKDF (reference sequence). Here the CDR3 DNA reads TGTGCCACCAGCAGACGAGCGGTCCTTAATGAAAAACTGTTTTTT. Translating gives CATSRRAVLNEKLFF.

This clone showed up just once. The rearrangement links TRBV5-4 to TRBJ2-6; TRBD1 matches 7 bases. After removal of 4 bases from V and 0 bases from J, the junction contained 10 bases not matched to a gene. The CDR3 runs 18 residues. The germline CDR1 and CDR2 sequences are SGHNT and YYREEE (reference sequence). Written as DNA, the CDR3 is TGTGCCAGCAGCACGAAACCGGGACAGAGCTCTGGGGCCAACGTCCTGACTTTC. Translating gives CASSTKPGQSSGANVLTF.

V usage is TRBV4-1 and J usage is TRBJ2-1; D is perhaps TRBD2 (7 bases). Per germline, CDR1 MGHRA and CDR2 YSYEKL. This CDR3 contains 16 residues. With 2 bases removed from V and 7 bases from J, the gap between germline ends came to 18 bases. The CDR3 nucleotides are TGCGCCAGCAGCCAAAGGGGGGGACCGCCGCTTAATGAGCAGTTCTTC. Its translation: CASSQRGGPPLNEQFF.

The sample holds one count of this clone. The rearrangement joins TRBV7-9 to TRBJ2-2; D gene unclear. Germline V gene lookup returns CDR1 SEHNR and CDR2 FQNEAQ (reference sequence). This CDR3 contains 13 residues. The CDR3 sequence: CSYRRAIPGELFF. CDR3 nucleotides: TGTTCCTACCGAAGGGCTATACCCGGGGAGCTGTTTTTT.

The rearrangement links TRBV28 to TRBJ2-3; D uncertain. The germline V and J ends were trimmed by 4 bases and 1 base, with 15 bases remaining between them. This CDR3 is 16 amino acids long. CDR1 and CDR2 from the germline V gene are MDHEN and SYDVKM. The CDR3 reads CASSSPTAFRTDTQYF. The CDR3 DNA sequence: TGTGCCAGCAGTTCCCCCACCGCCTTCCGCACAGATACGCAGTATTTT.

The CDR3 sequence is CASSPHTTGELFF. Written as DNA, the CDR3 is TGTGCCAGCAGCCCTCACACCACCGGGGAGCTGTTTTTT. The chain recombines TRBV9 with TRBJ2-2; D not certain. Germline CDR1 reads SGDLS; CDR2 reads YYNGEE. The CDR3 has 13 amino acids. Trimming shortened V by 4 bases and J by 4 bases, and 8 bases separated the two germline ends.

V is TRBV2 and J is TRBJ1-3, with 7 bases matching TRBD1. Trimming at V came to 6 bases and at J to 8 bases, leaving 4 bases not matched to a gene. The germline V gene encodes CDR1 SNHLY and CDR2 FYNNEI. There are 12 residues in the CDR3. Written as DNA, the CDR3 is TGTGCCAGCAGCCGAACAGGGGACACCATATATTTT. Translated: CASSRTGDTIYF.

The V gene is TRBV5-1, the J gene TRBJ1-5, with D possibly being TRBD1 (5 bases). This CDR3 region has 14 residues. Trimming left V 4 bases short and J 7 bases short, with 15 bases between. Germline CDR1 is SGHRS and CDR2 is YFSETQ. DNA of the CDR3: TGCGCCAGCAGCCTGGGGGGAGGGAAGCAGCCCCAGCATTTT. Translated, it gives CASSLGGGKQPQHF.